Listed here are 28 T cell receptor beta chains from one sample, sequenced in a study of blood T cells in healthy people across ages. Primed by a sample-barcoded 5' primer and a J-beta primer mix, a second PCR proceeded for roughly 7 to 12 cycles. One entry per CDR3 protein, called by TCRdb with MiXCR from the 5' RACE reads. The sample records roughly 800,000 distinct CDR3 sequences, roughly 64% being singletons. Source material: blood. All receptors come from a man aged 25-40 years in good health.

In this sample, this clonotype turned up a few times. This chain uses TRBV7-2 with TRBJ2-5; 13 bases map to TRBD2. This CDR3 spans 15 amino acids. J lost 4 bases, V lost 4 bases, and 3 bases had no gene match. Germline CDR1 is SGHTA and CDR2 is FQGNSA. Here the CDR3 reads CASSWTSGSGETQYF. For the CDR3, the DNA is TGTGCCAGCAGCTGGACTAGCGGGAGTGGAGAGACCCAGTACTTC.

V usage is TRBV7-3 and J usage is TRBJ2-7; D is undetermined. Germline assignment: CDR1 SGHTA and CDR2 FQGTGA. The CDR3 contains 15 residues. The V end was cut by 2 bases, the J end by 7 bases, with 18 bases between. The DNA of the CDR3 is TGTGCCAGCAGCTTAGGGTTTACCTCCTACAATGAGCAGTACTTC. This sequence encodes CASSLGFTSYNEQYF.

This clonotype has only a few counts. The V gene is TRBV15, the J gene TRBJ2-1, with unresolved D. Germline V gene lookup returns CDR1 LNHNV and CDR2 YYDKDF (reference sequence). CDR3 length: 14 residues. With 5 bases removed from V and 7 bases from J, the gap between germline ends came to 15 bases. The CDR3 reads CATSPPVSWNEQFF. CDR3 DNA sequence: TGTGCCACCAGCCCACCGGTGTCCTGGAATGAGCAGTTCTTC.

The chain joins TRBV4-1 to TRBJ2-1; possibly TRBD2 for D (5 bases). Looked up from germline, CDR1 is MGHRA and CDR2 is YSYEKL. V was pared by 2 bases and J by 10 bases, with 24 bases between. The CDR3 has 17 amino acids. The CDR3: CASSQPPLVLGDYEQFF. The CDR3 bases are TGCGCCAGCAGCCAACCTCCTTTGGTCTTGGGCGACTACGAGCAGTTCTTC.

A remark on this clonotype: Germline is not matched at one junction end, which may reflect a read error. This CDR3 is CSVRDQGGSGYTF. CDR3 bases: TGCAGTGTTAGAGATCAGGGAGGGAGTGGCTACACCTTC. The chain combines TRBV20-1 with TRBJ1-2, with TRBD1 as a possible D gene (5 bases). CDR3 length equals 13 residues. Germline CDR1 and CDR2: DFQATT and SNEGSKA (reference sequence).

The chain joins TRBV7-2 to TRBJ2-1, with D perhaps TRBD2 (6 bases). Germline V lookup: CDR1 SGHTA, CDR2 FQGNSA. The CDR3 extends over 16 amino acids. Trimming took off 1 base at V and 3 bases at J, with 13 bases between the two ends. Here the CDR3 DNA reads TGTGCCAGCAGCTTAGACCGCGGGACCTTCTACAATGAGCAGTTCTTC. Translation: CASSLDRGTFYNEQFF.

CDR3 DNA: TGCGCCAGCAGCCCCCTAGCGGGAGGGCCGAGTGAGCAGTTCTTC. The encoded protein is CASSPLAGGPSEQFF. The V and J genes are TRBV4-3 and TRBJ2-1; TRBD2 matches 12 bases. V shed 4 bases and J 9 bases; nucleotides not matched to a gene: 7. CDR1 is LGHNA and CDR2 is YSLEER in the germline V gene. CDR3 size: 15 residues.

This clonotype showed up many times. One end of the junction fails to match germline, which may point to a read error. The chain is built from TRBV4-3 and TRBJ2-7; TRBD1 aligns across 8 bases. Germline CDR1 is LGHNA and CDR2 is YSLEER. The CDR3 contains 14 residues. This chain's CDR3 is CASSPGQGTYEQYF. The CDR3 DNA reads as TGTGCTAGCAGCCCCGGACAGGGAACCTACGAGCAGTACTTC.

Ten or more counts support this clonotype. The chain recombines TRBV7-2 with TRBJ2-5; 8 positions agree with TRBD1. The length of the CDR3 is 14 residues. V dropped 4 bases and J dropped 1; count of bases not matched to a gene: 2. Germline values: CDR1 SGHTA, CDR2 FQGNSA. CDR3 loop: CASSSDRGQETQYF. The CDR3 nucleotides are TGTGCCAGCAGCTCCGACAGGGGCCAAGAGACCCAGTACTTC.

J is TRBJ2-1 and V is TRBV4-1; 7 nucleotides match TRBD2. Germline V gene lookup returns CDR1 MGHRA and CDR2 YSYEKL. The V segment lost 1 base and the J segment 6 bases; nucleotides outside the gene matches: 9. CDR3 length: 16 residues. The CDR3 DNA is TGCGCCAGCAGCCAAGGAACGGGAGGACCCACCAATGAGCAGTTCTTC. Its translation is CASSQGTGGPTNEQFF.

CDR3 protein: CSAQDGTSDETQYF. Written as DNA, the CDR3 is TGCAGTGCGCAAGACGGGACTAGTGATGAGACCCAGTACTTC. The rearrangement uses TRBV20-1 and TRBJ2-5, with 8 bases identical to TRBD2. With 6 bases clipped from V and 5 bases from J, the junction kept 11 bases outside the gene matches. The CDR3 has 14 residues. Per the germline V gene, CDR1 is DFQATT and CDR2 is SNEGSKA (reference sequence).

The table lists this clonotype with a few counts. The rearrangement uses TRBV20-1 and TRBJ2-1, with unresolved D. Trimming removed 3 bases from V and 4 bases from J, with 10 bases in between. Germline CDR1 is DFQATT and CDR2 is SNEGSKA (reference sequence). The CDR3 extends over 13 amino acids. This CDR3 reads CSASVPRYNEQFF. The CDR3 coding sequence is TGCAGTGCTAGCGTCCCGAGATACAATGAGCAGTTCTTC.

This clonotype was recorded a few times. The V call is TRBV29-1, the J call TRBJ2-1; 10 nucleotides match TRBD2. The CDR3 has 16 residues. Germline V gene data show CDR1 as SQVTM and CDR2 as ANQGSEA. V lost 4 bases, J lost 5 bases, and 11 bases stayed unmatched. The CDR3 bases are TGCAGCGTTGTGTGGAGGACTAGCGGAGGGGACAATGAGCAGTTCTTC. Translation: CSVVWRTSGGDNEQFF.

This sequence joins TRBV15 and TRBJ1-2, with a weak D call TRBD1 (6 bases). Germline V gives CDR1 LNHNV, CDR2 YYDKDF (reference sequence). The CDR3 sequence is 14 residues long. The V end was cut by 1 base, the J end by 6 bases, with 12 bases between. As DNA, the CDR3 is TGTGCCACCAGCAGAGTTAAGCCAGGGGATGGCTACACCTTC. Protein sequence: CATSRVKPGDGYTF.

The CDR3 reads CASSRGRAETQYF. The CDR3 DNA follows: TGTGCCAGCAGCCGGGGCAGGGCGGAGACCCAGTACTTC. The rearrangement links TRBV2 to TRBJ2-5; D tentatively fits TRBD1 or TRBD2 (5 bases each). CDR3 size: 13 residues. Per germline, CDR1 SNHLY and CDR2 FYNNEI. Deletions cut 6 bases from V and 5 bases from J, with 13 bases between. Full variable domain (missing parts from reference TRBV2 and TRBJ2-5): EPEVTQTPSHQVTQMGQEVILRCVPISNHLYFYWYRQILGQKVEFLVSFYNNEISEKSEIFDDQFSVERPDGSNFTLKIRSTKLEDSAMYFCASSRGRAETQYFGPGTRLLVL.

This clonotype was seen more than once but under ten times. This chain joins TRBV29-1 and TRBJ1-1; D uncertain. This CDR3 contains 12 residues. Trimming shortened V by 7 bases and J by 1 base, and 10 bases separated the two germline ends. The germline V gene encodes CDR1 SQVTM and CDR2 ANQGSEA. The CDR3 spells CSGSRANTEAFF. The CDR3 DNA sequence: TGCAGCGGGTCTCGGGCGAACACTGAAGCTTTCTTT. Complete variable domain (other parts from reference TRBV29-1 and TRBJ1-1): SAVISQKPSRDICQRGTSLTIQCQVDSQVTMMFWYRQQPGQSLTLIATANQGSEATYESGFVIDKFPISRPNLTFSTLTVSNMSPEDSSIYLCSGSRANTEAFFGQGTRLTVV.

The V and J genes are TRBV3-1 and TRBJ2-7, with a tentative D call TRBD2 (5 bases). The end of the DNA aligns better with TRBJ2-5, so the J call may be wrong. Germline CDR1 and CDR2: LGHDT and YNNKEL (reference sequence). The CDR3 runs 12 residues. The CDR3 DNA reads TGTGCCAGCAGCCCATCACGGGGGACCCAGTACTTC. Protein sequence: CASSPSRGTQYF.

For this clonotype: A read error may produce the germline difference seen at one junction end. In DNA form, the CDR3 reads TGTGCCAGCAGCTTAAAGATCGGGGGCACAGATACGCGGTATTTT. Amino acids: CASSLKIGGTDTRYF. The chain carries TRBV7-2 and TRBJ2-3, with D perhaps TRBD1 or TRBD2 (6 bases each). Germline-derived CDR1 and CDR2 are SGHTA and FQGNSA. The CDR3 is 15 amino acids.

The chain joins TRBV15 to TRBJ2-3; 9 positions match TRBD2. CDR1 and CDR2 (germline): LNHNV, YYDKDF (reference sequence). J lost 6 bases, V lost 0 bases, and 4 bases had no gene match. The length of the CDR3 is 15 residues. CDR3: CATSRDVAGEDTQYF. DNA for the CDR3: TGTGCCACCAGCAGAGATGTAGCGGGGGAGGATACGCAGTATTTT.

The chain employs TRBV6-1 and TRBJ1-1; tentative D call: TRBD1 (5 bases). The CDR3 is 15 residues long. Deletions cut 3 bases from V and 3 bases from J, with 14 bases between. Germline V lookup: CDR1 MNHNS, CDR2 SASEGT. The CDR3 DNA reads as TGTGCCAGCAGTGAGTACGGACAAATGCACACTGAAGCTTTCTTT. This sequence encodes CASSEYGQMHTEAFF.

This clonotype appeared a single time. Written as DNA, the CDR3 is TGTGCCAGCAGGAACGAAAACATTCAGTACTTC. It is translated as CASRNENIQYF. The chain recombines TRBV7-9 with TRBJ2-4; D unclear. V was trimmed by 6 bases and J by 5 bases, leaving 5 bases between them. The CDR3 length is 11 residues. Per the germline V gene, CDR1 is SEHNR and CDR2 is FQNEAQ (reference sequence).

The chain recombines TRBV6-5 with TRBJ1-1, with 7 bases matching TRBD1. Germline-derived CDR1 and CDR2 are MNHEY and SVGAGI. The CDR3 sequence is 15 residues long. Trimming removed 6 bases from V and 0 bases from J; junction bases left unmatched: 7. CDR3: CASSLTGFMNTEAFF. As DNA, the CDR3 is TGTGCCAGCAGCCTGACAGGGTTCATGAACACTGAAGCTTTCTTT.

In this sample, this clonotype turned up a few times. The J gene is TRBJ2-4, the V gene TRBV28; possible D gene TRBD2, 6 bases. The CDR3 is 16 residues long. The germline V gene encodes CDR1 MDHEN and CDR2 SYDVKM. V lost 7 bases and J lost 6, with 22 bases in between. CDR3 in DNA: TGTGCCAGCAAAAAAGAAGGCGGGATCTGGGGAAACATTCAGTACTTC. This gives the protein CASKKEGGIWGNIQYF.

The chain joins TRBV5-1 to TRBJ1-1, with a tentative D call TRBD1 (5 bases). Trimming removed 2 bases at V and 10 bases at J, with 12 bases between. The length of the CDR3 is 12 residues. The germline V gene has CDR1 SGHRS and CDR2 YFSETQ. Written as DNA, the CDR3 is TGCGCCAGCAGCTTAAGGGGCGCGGGAGCTTTCTTT. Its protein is CASSLRGAGAFF.

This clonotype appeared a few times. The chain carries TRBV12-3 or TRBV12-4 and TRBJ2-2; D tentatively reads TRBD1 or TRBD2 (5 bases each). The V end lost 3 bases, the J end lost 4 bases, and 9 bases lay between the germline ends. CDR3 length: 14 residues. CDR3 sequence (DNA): TGTGCCAGCAGTTTTAGAGGGGCCACCGGGGAGCTGTTTTTT. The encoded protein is CASSFRGATGELFF.

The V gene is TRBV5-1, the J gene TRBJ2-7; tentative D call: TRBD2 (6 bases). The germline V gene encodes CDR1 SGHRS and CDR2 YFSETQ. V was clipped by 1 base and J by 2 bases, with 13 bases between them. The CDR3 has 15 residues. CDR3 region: CASSLLGTLTYEQYF. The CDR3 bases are TGCGCCAGCAGCTTGTTAGGGACTCTCACCTACGAGCAGTACTTC.

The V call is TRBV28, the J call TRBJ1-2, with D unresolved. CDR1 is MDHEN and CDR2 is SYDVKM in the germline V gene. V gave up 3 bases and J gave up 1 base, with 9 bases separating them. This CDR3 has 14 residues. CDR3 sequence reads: CASSLVVDNYGYTF. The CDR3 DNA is TGTGCCAGCAGTTTGGTAGTTGATAACTATGGCTACACCTTC.

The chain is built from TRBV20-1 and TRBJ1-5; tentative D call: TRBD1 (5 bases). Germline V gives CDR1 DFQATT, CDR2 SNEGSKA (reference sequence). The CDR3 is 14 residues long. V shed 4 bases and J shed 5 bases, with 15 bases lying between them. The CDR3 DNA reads TGCAGTGCTATTGCAGGGCACGGTTATCAGCCCCAGCATTTT. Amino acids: CSAIAGHGYQPQHF.